The clone carrying this T cell receptor (beta chain) was counted only a few times. The sample comes from a study of brain T cells in children with intractable seizures. Sequenced by immunoSEQ multiplex PCR; TCRdb stores in-frame clones only, minus some. The repertoire holds fewer than 85,000 clones, approximately 94% seen once, with under 2% in the top ten. There are 14 residues in the CDR3. Trimming took 4 bases from V and 3 from J, leaving 12 bases between them. Germline lookup yields CDR1 LNHDA and CDR2 SQIVND (reference sequence). Surgery cases with the highest brain T cell transcript signatures were chosen for sequencing.

This clonotype was sampled from a boy in the first two years of life with tuberous sclerosis and intractable seizures. This specimen was peripheral blood, taken at surgery. The rearrangement links TRBV19 to TRBJ1-2, with D tentatively TRBD1 (5 bases). CDR3 nucleotides: TGTGCCAGTAGTACCGAAATACAGGACTATGGCTACACCTTC. Residues: CASSTEIQDYGYTF.